A selection of T cell receptor beta chains follows, all from one sample in a study of blood T cell repertoires in COVID-19. The repertoire was sequenced with immunoSEQ multiplex PCR; TCRdb's copy has only in-frame clones and lacks some. The sample comprises about 150,000 clones, 75% to 85% of which are singletons, and 9% to 14% rests with the top ten. The sample taken for sequencing was peripheral blood. The source of these receptors is a woman aged 60-70 years with COVID-19, enrolled during active disease. The CDR3 runs from the conserved cysteine through the conserved F or W. Fields, in order: V gene, clone size, D gene, J gene, CDR3 DNA, CDR3 protein. D genes are given only for firm matches. Clone size is shown for a subset of rows, as once, few, many or a class of expanded clone.

V gene: TRBV9; clone size: NA; D gene: NA; J gene: TRBJ2-2; CDR3 DNA: TGTGCCAGCAGCGTAGGGGCGAAGACAGCGAACACCGGGGAGCTGTTTTTT; CDR3 protein: CASSVGAKTANTGELFF
V gene: TRBV10-3; clone size: NA; D gene: TRBD1; J gene: TRBJ1-5; CDR3 DNA: TGTGCCATCAGTGAGGCCGCAGGGGGAAATCAGCCCCAGCATTTT; CDR3 protein: CAISEAAGGNQPQHF
V gene: TRBV7-9; clone size: NA; D gene: TRBD2; J gene: TRBJ2-5; CDR3 DNA: TGTGCCAGCAGCTTACTCTCAGCGGGGCGTCGCCAAGAGACCCAGTACTTC; CDR3 protein: CASSLLSAGRRQETQYF
V gene: TRBV11-3; clone size: NA; D gene: TRBD2; J gene: TRBJ2-1; CDR3 DNA: TGTGCCAGCAGCTCTGGCGGGAGGTGGAATGAGCAGTTCTTC; CDR3 protein: CASSSGGRWNEQFF
V gene: TRBV10-3; clone size: NA; D gene: TRBD2; J gene: TRBJ2-5; CDR3 DNA: TGTGCCATCAGTGAGCGAGGGACCCCGGGGGGAGAGACCCAGTACTTC; CDR3 protein: CAISERGTPGGETQYF
V gene: TRBV5-1; clone size: NA; D gene: NA; J gene: TRBJ1-4; CDR3 DNA: TGCGCCAGCAGCTTCAGGGCGGGAGGTGAAAAACTGTTTTTT; CDR3 protein: CASSFRAGGEKLFF
V gene: TRBV7-9; clone size: NA; D gene: TRBD1; J gene: TRBJ1-2; CDR3 DNA: TGTGCCAGCAGCTTAACCGGGGACAGGGGGCTGAATGGCTACACCTTC; CDR3 protein: CASSLTGDRGLNGYTF
V gene: TRBV3-1/TRBV3-2; clone size: NA; D gene: TRBD2; J gene: TRBJ2-1; CDR3 DNA: TGTGCCAGCAGCCAGGGACTAGCGGGGAATGAGCAGTTCTTC; CDR3 protein: CASSQGLAGNEQFF
V gene: TRBV10-3; clone size: NA; D gene: NA; J gene: TRBJ1-3; CDR3 DNA: TGTGCCATCAATGGCGGAAACACCATATATTTT; CDR3 protein: CAINGGNTIYF
V gene: TRBV5-4; clone size: NA; D gene: NA; J gene: TRBJ1-1; CDR3 DNA: TGTGCCAGCAGCCGGCGCGTCCCGGGAAACCAAATGAACACTGAAGCTTTCTTT; CDR3 protein: CASSRRVPGNQMNTEAFF
V gene: TRBV27; clone size: once; D gene: TRBD1; J gene: TRBJ2-3; CDR3 DNA: TGTGCCAGCAGTTTGATGGAGACAGGGGGCACAGATACGCAGTATTTT; CDR3 protein: CASSLMETGGTDTQYF
V gene: TRBV18; clone size: NA; D gene: TRBD1; J gene: TRBJ2-3; CDR3 DNA: TGTGCCAGCTCACAAGATCGACAGGGGCAGTATTTT; CDR3 protein: CASSQDRQGQYF
V gene: TRBV21-1; clone size: NA; D gene: NA; J gene: TRBJ2-5; CDR3 DNA: TGTGCCAGCAGCGGCCCAGGGCCCCACCAAGAGACCCAGTACTTC; CDR3 protein: CASSGPGPHQETQYF
V gene: TRBV7-9; clone size: NA; D gene: NA; J gene: TRBJ1-5; CDR3 DNA: TGTGCCAGCAGCGAAGAAACAGGGCCCCGGCAGCCCCAGCATTTT; CDR3 protein: CASSEETGPRQPQHF
V gene: TRBV3-1/TRBV3-2; clone size: NA; D gene: NA; J gene: TRBJ2-1; CDR3 DNA: TGTGCCAGCAGCCAAGGAGTCCAGCGGAACAATGAGCAGTTCTTC; CDR3 protein: CASSQGVQRNNEQFF
V gene: TRBV10-1; clone size: NA; D gene: TRBD2; J gene: TRBJ2-7; CDR3 DNA: TGCGCCAGCAGTGAGCTTAGCGGGAGCTCGACCTACGAGCAGTACTTC; CDR3 protein: CASSELSGSSTYEQYF
V gene: TRBV4-1; clone size: NA; D gene: TRBD1; J gene: TRBJ1-1; CDR3 DNA: TGCGCCAGCAGCCAAGGACAGGGCGTTGGTGGCACTGAAGCTTTCTTT; CDR3 protein: CASSQGQGVGGTEAFF
V gene: TRBV6-5; clone size: NA; D gene: NA; J gene: TRBJ1-6; CDR3 DNA: TGTGCCAGCAGTTACTCGAGAATCTATAATTCACCCCTCCACTTT; CDR3 protein: CASSYSRIYNSPLHF
V gene: TRBV5-1; clone size: NA; D gene: TRBD1; J gene: TRBJ2-1; CDR3 DNA: TGCGCCAGCAGCGCTCAGACAGGGGCCCCTTTAACCTACAATGAGCAGTTCTTC; CDR3 protein: CASSAQTGAPLTYNEQFF
V gene: TRBV11-2; clone size: once; D gene: TRBD1; J gene: TRBJ1-2; CDR3 DNA: TGTGCCAGCAGCTTAGATACAGGGGGGTCGAGCTACACCTTC; CDR3 protein: CASSLDTGGSSYTF
V gene: TRBV2; clone size: NA; D gene: TRBD1; J gene: TRBJ1-4; CDR3 DNA: TGTGCCAGCAGGGACGGGGACAGGGTGGGTGAAAAACTGTTTTTT; CDR3 protein: CASRDGDRVGEKLFF
V gene: TRBV10-3; clone size: few; D gene: TRBD1; J gene: TRBJ2-5; CDR3 DNA: TGTGCCATCAGTGATTCGGGGACAGGGTCGGAGACCCAGTACTTC; CDR3 protein: CAISDSGTGSETQYF
V gene: TRBV5-1; clone size: NA; D gene: TRBD1; J gene: TRBJ1-5; CDR3 DNA: TGCGCCAGCAGCGTCGGACAGGGTTCTCAGCCCCAGCATTTT; CDR3 protein: CASSVGQGSQPQHF
V gene: TRBV19; clone size: once; D gene: TRBD1; J gene: TRBJ2-1; CDR3 DNA: TGTGCCAGTAGTATGGGACAGGGGAGGGATGAGCAGTTCTTC; CDR3 protein: CASSMGQGRDEQFF
V gene: TRBV5-8; clone size: NA; D gene: NA; J gene: TRBJ1-3; CDR3 DNA: TGTGCCAGCAGCTTGGGGGGCAGCTTCGGAAACACCATATATTTT; CDR3 protein: CASSLGGSFGNTIYF
V gene: TRBV6-5; clone size: NA; D gene: NA; J gene: TRBJ1-2; CDR3 DNA: TGTGCCAGCAGTTCCCCCCGCGTCAGGTTCCGGGGCTACACCTTC; CDR3 protein: CASSSPRVRFRGYTF
V gene: TRBV5-4; clone size: once; D gene: NA; J gene: TRBJ1-2; CDR3 DNA: TGTGCCAGCAGCTCCAGGAGGGAGATGGATGGCTACACCTTC; CDR3 protein: CASSSRREMDGYTF
V gene: TRBV7-2; clone size: NA; D gene: NA; J gene: TRBJ1-3; CDR3 DNA: TGTGCCAGCAGCTTAGTCAGGGTTTCGGGAAACACCATATATTTT; CDR3 protein: CASSLVRVSGNTIYF
V gene: TRBV12-3/TRBV12-4; clone size: NA; D gene: TRBD1; J gene: TRBJ1-2; CDR3 DNA: TGTGCCAGCAGCATAGGGGGACAGGGCTACACCTTC; CDR3 protein: CASSIGGQGYTF
V gene: TRBV25-1; clone size: NA; D gene: TRBD1; J gene: TRBJ2-7; CDR3 DNA: TGTGCCAGCAGTGAACTTGGGACAGTCTTCTACGAGCAGTACTTC; CDR3 protein: CASSELGTVFYEQYF
V gene: TRBV14; clone size: NA; D gene: NA; J gene: TRBJ1-2; CDR3 DNA: TGTGCCAGCAGCCAAGAATTGATAGCCTATGGCTACACCTTC; CDR3 protein: CASSQELIAYGYTF